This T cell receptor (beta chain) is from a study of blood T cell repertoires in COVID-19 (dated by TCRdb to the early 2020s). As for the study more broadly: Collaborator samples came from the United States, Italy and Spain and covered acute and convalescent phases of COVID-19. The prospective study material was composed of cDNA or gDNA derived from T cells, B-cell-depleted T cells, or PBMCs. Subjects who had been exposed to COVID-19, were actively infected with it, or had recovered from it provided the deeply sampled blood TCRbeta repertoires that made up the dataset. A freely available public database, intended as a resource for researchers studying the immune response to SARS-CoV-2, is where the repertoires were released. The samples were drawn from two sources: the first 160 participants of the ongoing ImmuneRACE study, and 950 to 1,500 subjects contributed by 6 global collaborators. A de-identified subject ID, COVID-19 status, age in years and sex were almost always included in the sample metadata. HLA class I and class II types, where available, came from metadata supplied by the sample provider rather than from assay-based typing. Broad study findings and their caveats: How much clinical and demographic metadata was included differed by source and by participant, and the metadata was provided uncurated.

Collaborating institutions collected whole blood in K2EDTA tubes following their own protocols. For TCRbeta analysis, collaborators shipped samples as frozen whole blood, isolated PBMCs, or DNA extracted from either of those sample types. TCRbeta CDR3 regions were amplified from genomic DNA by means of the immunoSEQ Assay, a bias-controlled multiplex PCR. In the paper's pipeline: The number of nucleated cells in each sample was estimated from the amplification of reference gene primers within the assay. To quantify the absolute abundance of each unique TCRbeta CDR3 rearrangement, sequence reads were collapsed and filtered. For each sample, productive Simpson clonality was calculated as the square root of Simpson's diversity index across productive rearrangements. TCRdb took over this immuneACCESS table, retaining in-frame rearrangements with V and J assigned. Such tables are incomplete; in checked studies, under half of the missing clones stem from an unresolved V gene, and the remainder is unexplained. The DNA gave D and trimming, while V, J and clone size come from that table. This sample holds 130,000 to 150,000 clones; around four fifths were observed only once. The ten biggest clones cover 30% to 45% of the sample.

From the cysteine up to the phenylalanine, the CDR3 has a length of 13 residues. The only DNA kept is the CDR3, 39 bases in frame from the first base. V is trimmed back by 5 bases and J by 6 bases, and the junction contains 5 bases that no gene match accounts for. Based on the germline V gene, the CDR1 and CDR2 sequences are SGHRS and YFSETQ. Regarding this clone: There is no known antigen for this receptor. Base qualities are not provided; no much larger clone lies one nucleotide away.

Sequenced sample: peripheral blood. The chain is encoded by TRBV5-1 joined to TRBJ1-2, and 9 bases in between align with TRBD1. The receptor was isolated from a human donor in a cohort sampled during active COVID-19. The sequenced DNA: TGCGCCAGCAGAACCGGGACAGGGAATGGCTACACCTTC. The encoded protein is CASRTGTGNGYTF. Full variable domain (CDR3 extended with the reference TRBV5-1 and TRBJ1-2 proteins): KAGVTQTPRYLIKTRGQQVTLSCSPISGHRSVSWYQQTPGQGLQFLFEYFSETQRNKGNFPGRFSGRQFSNSRSEMNVSTLELGDSALYLCASRTGTGNGYTFGSGTRLTVV.